Each of the 29 T cell receptor beta chains below was sequenced from the same sample in a study of beta chain features in type 1 diabetes. The study, taken as a whole, reports: Shortening that was moderate but significant affected the TCRB CDR3s of Type 1 diabetes patients in all four CD4+ subsets.

Expressed TCRB transcripts were sequenced, since all the RNA that had been isolated was reverse transcribed. The table came from immunoSEQ multiplex PCR; TCRdb's copy has only in-frame clones and leaves some out. Of fewer than 16,000 clones detected, around 76% appear once; the ten largest clones hold 0.25% to 0.4%. These TCRs' antigens remain unknown. The sample consisted of stem cell memory CD4+ T cells from blood. The origin of the receptors is a woman aged 18-29 years with type 1 diabetes.

The chain is built from TRBV28 and TRBJ2-1; D perhaps matches TRBD1 (6 bases). Trimming pared 3 bases from V and 9 bases from J, leaving 15 bases between. This CDR3 region has 14 residues. Germline V gives CDR1 MDHEN, CDR2 SYDVKM. CDR3 in amino acids: CASSFLGAGTEQFF. For the CDR3, the DNA is TGTGCCAGCAGTTTTCTGGGGGCAGGGACTGAGCAGTTCTTC.

There are a few counts of this clone. The chain joins TRBV27 to TRBJ2-7; TRBD1 matches at 9 bases. CDR3 size: 11 residues. From germline, CDR1 is MNHEY and CDR2 SMNVEV (reference sequence). V shed 10 bases and J 13 bases; nucleotides not matched to a gene: 11. In DNA form, the CDR3 reads TGTGCCACCCCCGTACAGGGGGCCGGTTACTTC. Translated: CATPVQGAGYF.

This clone was observed a few times. This chain links TRBV5-1 with TRBJ2-1, with 12 bases identical to TRBD2. The CDR3 is made up of 15 amino acids. V shed 6 bases, J shed 8 bases, and the junction held 9 bases outside the gene matches. Germline CDR1 reads SGHRS; CDR2 reads YFSETQ. DNA of the CDR3: TGCGCCAGCACAAAAACCGGGACTAGCGGGTATGAGCAGTTCTTC. Its protein is CASTKTGTSGYEQFF.

Here the CDR3 reads CASSPLENTEAFF. DNA for the CDR3: TGTGCCAGCTCCCCTCTAGAAAACACTGAAGCTTTCTTT. The chain links TRBV18 to TRBJ1-1; D unclear. Per germline, CDR1 KGHSH and CDR2 LQKENI. Trimming removed 6 bases from V and 2 bases from J, with 10 bases in between. The CDR3 spans 13 residues.

The chain joins TRBV28 to TRBJ2-1; 11 positions agree with TRBD1. The CDR3 length is 14 residues. The germline V gene has CDR1 MDHEN and CDR2 SYDVKM. Losses at the gene ends were 3 bases for V and 8 bases for J; bases not matched to a gene: 3. Here the CDR3 reads CASSFGQGAYEQFF. The CDR3 nucleotides read TGTGCCAGCAGTTTCGGACAGGGGGCTTATGAGCAGTTCTTC. Full variable domain (rest looked up from reference TRBV28 and TRBJ2-1): DVKVTQSSRYLVKRTGEKVFLECVQDMDHENMFWYRQDPGLGLRLIYFSYDVKMKEKGDIPEGYSVSREKKERFSLILESASTNQTSMYLCASSFGQGAYEQFFGPGTRLTVL.

The V call is TRBV5-1, the J call TRBJ1-3, with D unresolved. The ends were cut back, 0 bases at V and 7 bases at J, with 14 bases in the middle. Germline V lookup: CDR1 SGHRS, CDR2 YFSETQ. The CDR3 is 15 residues long. This chain's CDR3 is CASSLDRPSGNTIYF. In DNA form, the CDR3 reads TGCGCCAGCAGCTTGGATCGCCCGTCGGGTAACACCATATATTTT.

This sequence joins TRBV6-6 and TRBJ2-3; 10 nucleotides agree with TRBD1. Germline V CDR1 and CDR2: MNHNY, SVGAGI (reference sequence). The J segment lost 3 bases and the V segment lost 2 bases, leaving 2 bases of the junction unmatched. The CDR3 has 15 residues. The CDR3 spells CASSYGDRGTDTQYF. The DNA for the CDR3 is TGTGCCAGCAGTTACGGGGACAGGGGTACAGATACGCAGTATTTT.

This clone was observed a handful of times. The gene calls are TRBV7-9 and TRBJ1-2, with D possibly TRBD1 on 6 matching bases. Germline V CDR1 and CDR2: SEHNR, FQNEAQ (reference sequence). This CDR3 has 14 amino acids. Trimming removed 4 bases at V and 8 bases at J, with 17 bases between. CDR3 in amino acids: CASSSPDRFLGYTF. The CDR3 DNA reads TGTGCCAGCAGCTCCCCCGACAGGTTCCTCGGCTACACCTTC.

This clone was counted once. The chain is built from TRBV5-1 and TRBJ1-2; tentative D call: TRBD1 (5 bases). The CDR3 extends over 12 amino acids. CDR1 is SGHRS and CDR2 is YFSETQ in the germline V gene. V was trimmed by 6 bases and J by 8 bases, leaving 14 bases between them. The CDR3 loop reads CASTSPGQGYTF. The CDR3 DNA sequence: TGCGCCAGCACTTCCCCAGGGCAGGGCTACACCTTC.

V is TRBV18 and J is TRBJ2-1, with D possibly matching TRBD2 (6 bases). The V gene's germline CDR1 is KGHSH and CDR2 LQKENI. Deletions cut 1 base from V and 9 bases from J, with 16 bases between. The CDR3 totals 15 residues. CDR3 nucleotides: TGTGCCAGCTCACCACAAACTAGCCAGTATAGTGAGCAGTTCTTC. It specifies CASSPQTSQYSEQFF.

The chain employs TRBV11-2 and TRBJ1-1, with TRBD1 as a possible D gene (6 bases). The CDR3 length is 14 residues. Trimming cost V 1 base and J 7 bases, with 13 bases left between them. Germline values: CDR1 SGHAT, CDR2 FQNNGV. CDR3 in DNA: TGTGCCAGCAGCTTAGGGTCCAGGGGTTATGAAGCTTTCTTT. Its protein is CASSLGSRGYEAFF.

This chain connects TRBV4-1 to TRBJ2-2, with 8 bases matching TRBD2. After removal of 1 base from V and 1 base from J, the junction contained 8 bases not matched to a gene. The CDR3 runs to 18 residues. The germline gives CDR1 MGHRA, CDR2 YSYEKL. CDR3 sequence reads: CASSQGATAGGNTGELFF. The DNA for the CDR3 is TGCGCCAGCAGCCAAGGGGCAACCGCGGGAGGGAACACCGGGGAGCTGTTTTTT.

The rearrangement links TRBV7-2 to TRBJ2-2, with a tentative D call TRBD1 (5 bases). The CDR3 length is 16 residues. V dropped 6 bases and J dropped 5 bases, with 19 bases sitting between them. In germline, CDR1 is SGHTA, CDR2 FQGNSA. The CDR3 spells CASREGWGAWTGELFF. The CDR3 DNA reads as TGTGCCAGCAGAGAAGGATGGGGCGCGTGGACCGGGGAGCTGTTTTTT.

V usage is TRBV7-8 and J usage is TRBJ2-1; 7 nucleotides agree with TRBD2. CDR1 is SGHVS, CDR2 FQNEAQ, per germline. After removal of 0 bases from V and 2 bases from J, the junction contained 4 bases not matched to a gene. The CDR3 has 16 residues. This CDR3 is CASSLAGLSAYNEQFF. Written as DNA, the CDR3 is TGTGCCAGCAGCTTAGCGGGACTAAGTGCCTACAATGAGCAGTTCTTC.

The chain links TRBV7-2 to TRBJ2-4; the match to TRBD1 covers 9 bases. V shed 5 bases, J shed 9 bases, and the junction held 11 bases outside the gene matches. CDR3 length equals 15 residues. CDR1 and CDR2 (germline): SGHTA, FQGNSA. CDR3: CASSPTGGGTPIQYF. The CDR3 DNA reads TGTGCCAGCAGCCCAACAGGGGGCGGGACCCCCATTCAGTACTTC.

A few counts support this clone. The V and J genes are TRBV18 and TRBJ1-4; the D gene is possibly TRBD1 (5 bases). This CDR3 region has 16 residues. Germline V gives CDR1 KGHSH, CDR2 LQKENI. V was trimmed by 0 bases and J by 6 bases, leaving 14 bases between them. The CDR3 protein is CASSPPVLGVDEKLFF. The DNA of the CDR3 is TGTGCCAGCTCACCACCCGTGTTAGGGGTGGATGAAAAACTGTTTTTT.

The chain joins TRBV4-2 to TRBJ1-2; the D gene is possibly TRBD1 (6 bases). V lost 2 bases to trimming and J lost 0 bases, with 16 bases between them. Germline V gene lookup returns CDR1 LGHNA and CDR2 YNFKEQ. The CDR3 runs 17 residues. DNA of the CDR3: TGTGCCAGCAGCCAACTCACAGGGTCCACATCTAACTATGGCTACACCTTC. Translation gives CASSQLTGSTSNYGYTF.

The chain couples TRBV20-1 to TRBJ2-3; D is ambiguous. The V end was cut by 6 bases, the J end by 0 bases, with 4 bases between. The CDR3 spans 11 residues. Germline loops: CDR1 DFQATT, CDR2 SNEGSKA (reference sequence). CDR3 nucleotides: TGCAGTGCGACAAGCACAGATACGCAGTATTTT. Protein: CSATSTDTQYF.

V gene TRBV19 combines with J gene TRBJ1-2, with D perhaps TRBD1 (5 bases). V was trimmed by 5 bases and J by 3 bases, leaving 13 bases between them. There are 14 residues in the CDR3. Germline loops: CDR1 LNHDA, CDR2 SQIVND (reference sequence). The CDR3: CASSSGIVYYGYTF. The CDR3 DNA sequence: TGTGCCAGTAGTTCAGGGATCGTTTACTATGGCTACACCTTC.

The chain carries TRBV28 and TRBJ2-5, with 7 bases matching TRBD1. The length of the CDR3 is 14 residues. CDR1 is MDHEN, CDR2 SYDVKM, per germline. With V trimmed by 4 bases and J by 4 bases, 6 bases remained unmatched. CDR3 DNA: TGTGCCAGCAGTTATCCGGGACAGCTAGAGACCCAGTACTTC. Residues: CASSYPGQLETQYF.

This clone was observed a handful of times. This chain uses TRBV7-2 with TRBJ1-5; tentatively, D is TRBD1 (6 bases). Germline V lookup: CDR1 SGHTA, CDR2 FQGNSA. V lost 1 base to trimming and J lost 5 bases, with 12 bases between them. The CDR3 sequence is 15 residues long. The CDR3 reads CASSLGTARYQPQHF. The CDR3, as DNA: TGTGCCAGCAGCTTAGGGACAGCTCGCTATCAGCCCCAGCATTTT.

This rearrangement joins TRBV2 to TRBJ2-7, with unresolved D. V lost 7 bases and J lost 2, with 9 bases in between. The CDR3 totals 12 residues. CDR1 SNHLY and CDR2 FYNNEI come from the germline V gene. The CDR3 protein is CASMIAPYEQYF. As DNA, the CDR3 is TGTGCCAGCATGATAGCACCCTACGAGCAGTACTTC.

In nucleotides, the CDR3 is TGTGCCAGCAGCTTAAGTCTGGGACTTTCGGACCACGAGCAGTACTTC. Translated: CASSLSLGLSDHEQYF. This sequence joins TRBV13 and TRBJ2-7; TRBD2 is a possible D gene (6 bases). The V gene's germline CDR1 is PRHDT and CDR2 FYEKMQ (reference sequence). The CDR3 totals 16 residues. V was pared by 2 bases and J by 5 bases, with 19 bases between.

The chain recombines TRBV5-1 with TRBJ2-4, with D uncertain. V was cut by 0 bases and J by 0 bases, with 10 bases left in between. CDR1 SGHRS and CDR2 YFSETQ come from the germline V gene. The CDR3 is made up of 16 amino acids. The CDR3: CASSLAGTVAKNIQYF. The DNA of the CDR3 is TGCGCCAGCAGCTTGGCGGGTACCGTAGCCAAAAACATTCAGTACTTC. Full variable domain (remainder filled in from reference TRBV5-1 and TRBJ2-4): KAGVTQTPRYLIKTRGQQVTLSCSPISGHRSVSWYQQTPGQGLQFLFEYFSETQRNKGNFPGRFSGRQFSNSRSEMNVSTLELGDSALYLCASSLAGTVAKNIQYFGAGTRLSVL.

This clone appeared a few times. The chain combines TRBV7-2 with TRBJ2-1, with 11 positions matching TRBD2. The trim removed 1 base at V and 10 bases at J, leaving 9 bases unmatched. CDR3 length equals 16 residues. Per the germline V gene, CDR1 is SGHTA and CDR2 is FQGNSA. In nucleotides, the CDR3 is TGTGCCAGCAGCTTAGTAGCGGGAGGGCCGGGGGTGGAGCAGTTCTTC. This codes for CASSLVAGGPGVEQFF.

V is TRBV18 and J is TRBJ2-1; TRBD2 matches 8 bases. Germline V lookup: CDR1 KGHSH, CDR2 LQKENI. J gave up 4 bases and V 1 base, and 6 bases lay outside the gene matches. This CDR3 comprises 16 residues. The CDR3 nucleotides read TGTGCCAGCTCACCACTACTAGCGGCCCTATACAATGAGCAGTTCTTC. It translates to CASSPLLAALYNEQFF. Variable domain in full (rest from reference TRBV18 and TRBJ2-1): NAGVMQNPRHLVRRRGQEARLRCSPMKGHSHVYWYRQLPEEGLKFMVYLQKENIIDESGMPKERFSAEFPKEGPSILRIQQVVRGDSAAYFCASSPLLAALYNEQFFGPGTRLTVL.

This clone was seen a few times. The chain employs TRBV7-9 and TRBJ2-3; D is possibly TRBD2 (5 bases). The germline V gene has CDR1 SEHNR and CDR2 FQNEAQ (reference sequence). V lost 5 bases, J lost 1 base, and 19 bases lay in between. This CDR3 contains 17 residues. The CDR3 here is CASSLFVASRGTDTQYF. The CDR3 nucleotides read TGTGCCAGCAGCCTTTTCGTGGCTAGCCGTGGCACAGATACGCAGTATTTT.

The CDR3 region is CASSIALDPSYNEQFF. The CDR3 bases are TGTGCCAGTAGTATAGCCCTAGACCCCTCCTACAATGAGCAGTTCTTC. V usage is TRBV19 and J usage is TRBJ2-1, with D unclear. The CDR3 covers 16 residues. V lost 1 base to trimming and J lost 0 bases, with 10 bases between them. CDR1 is LNHDA, CDR2 SQIVND, per germline (reference sequence).

CDR3 nucleotide sequence: TGTGCCAGCAGTGTTCTTCCTGAGCAGTTCTTC. As protein: CASSVLPEQFF. The chain uses TRBV6-1 and TRBJ2-1; D is unresolved. This CDR3 contains 11 residues. Germline V lookup: CDR1 MNHNS, CDR2 SASEGT. The germline V and J ends were trimmed by 4 bases and 9 bases, with 7 bases remaining between them.